These T cell receptor beta chains were read from a single sample in a study of blood T cells in healthy people across ages. TCRdb used MiXCR to reprocess the 5' RACE reads, holding one entry per CDR3 protein. The sample has about 650,000 distinct CDR3 sequences, roughly half seen once. Sequenced sample: blood. Every receptor here comes from a woman of 80 years or more in good health. The CDR3 runs from the conserved cysteine through the conserved F or W. D genes are given only for firm matches. Size values are once, few and many counts, or a class for expanded clones, and some rows have none.

length,V,D,size,J,DNA,CDR3
14,TRBV5-1,.,many,TRBJ2-1,TGCGCCAGCAGCGAGTACAGCAGCTACAATGAGCAGTTCTTC,CASSEYSSYNEQFF
16,TRBV12-3/TRBV12-4,.,.,TRBJ1-5,TGTGCCAGCAGTCCCCGATTACAGTATAGCAATCAGCCCCAGCATTTT,CASSPRLQYSNQPQHF
15,TRBV12-3/TRBV12-4,.,many,TRBJ1-2,TGTGCCAGCAGGTCCGGGGGGGCTGGTCTCTATGGCTACACCTTC,CASRSGGAGLYGYTF
13,TRBV5-1,.,.,TRBJ1-2,TGCGCCAGCAGCTTTGACAGCGGGTATGGCTACACCTTC,CASSFDSGYGYTF
15,TRBV29-1,.,.,TRBJ1-1,TGCAGCGTTGAAGTAGCGGCTGCCAGAGGGACTGAAGCTTTCTTT,CSVEVAAARGTEAFF
13,TRBV27,TRBD1,few,TRBJ2-7,TGTGCCAGCAGTGCCCCCGACAGGGGCGAGCAGTACTTC,CASSAPDRGEQYF
15,TRBV7-9,TRBD1,.,TRBJ1-2,TGTGCCAGCAGCTTAGAAGCAGGGGGCAGCTATGGCTACACCTTC,CASSLEAGGSYGYTF
12,TRBV2,TRBD1,.,TRBJ2-1,TGTGCCAGCAGTCAACAGGGGAGTGAGCAGTTCTTC,CASSQQGSEQFF
14,TRBV6-1,TRBD1,.,TRBJ1-1,TGTGCCAGCAGTGGGACAGGGGCGGGAAGTCGGGCTTTCTTT,CASSGTGAGSRAFF
14,TRBV7-2,TRBD2,.,TRBJ2-2,TGTGCCAGCAGCTCGCGGGGGAATAGCGGGGAGCTGTTTTTT,CASSSRGNSGELFF
17,TRBV4-1,.,once,TRBJ2-7,TGCGCCAGCAGCCCCGGAGGGGTGAGGACTCTATACTACGAGCAGTACTTC,CASSPGGVRTLYYEQYF
14,TRBV5-1,TRBD2,many,TRBJ2-1,TGCGCCAGCAGATCTGGGACTAGCGGTAATGAGCAGTTCTTC,CASRSGTSGNEQFF
16,TRBV5-1,.,many,TRBJ2-5,TGCGCCAGCAGCTTTATGTCTAGGCGATCTCAAGAGACCCAGTACTTC,CASSFMSRRSQETQYF
13,TRBV2,.,.,TRBJ2-4,TGTGCCAGTTTCCCCGAAGCCAAAAACATTCAGTACTTC,CASFPEAKNIQYF
15,TRBV9,.,many,TRBJ2-4,TGTGCCAGCGGACACGGGGACTCCGCTGGGGACATTCAGTACTTC,CASGHGDSAGDIQYF
16,TRBV2,TRBD1,.,TRBJ2-3,TGTGCCAGCAGTGACGTGGGGGCAGGGGGAAAAGATACGCAGTATTTT,CASSDVGAGGKDTQYF
11,TRBV20-1,TRBD2,few,TRBJ2-1,TGCAGTGCGGGGAGGGTGAGGGAGCAGTTCTTC,CSAGRVREQFF
12,TRBV20-1,.,.,TRBJ1-1,TGCAGTGCTAGGGGCGGCCGGACTGAAGCTTTCTTT,CSARGGRTEAFF
14,TRBV5-1,.,.,TRBJ2-4,TGCGCCAGCAGCCGCAGGGGTGGGGAAAACATTCAGTACTTC,CASSRRGGENIQYF
15,TRBV5-1,.,.,TRBJ1-3,TGCGCCAGCAGCTTGGGGGAGCCCTCTGGAAACACCATATATTTT,CASSLGEPSGNTIYF
17,TRBV14,.,.,TRBJ2-3,TGTGCCAGCAGCCCCCGTACGCTGGGCATAATCGGAGATACGCAGTATTTT,CASSPRTLGIIGDTQYF
16,TRBV4-1,TRBD1,.,TRBJ2-3,TGCGCCAGCAGCCAAGATATGAGACAGGGGGCAGATACGCAGTATTTT,CASSQDMRQGADTQYF
10,TRBV20-1,.,.,TRBJ2-7,TGCAGTGGTCAGTGGGACGAGCAGTACTTC,CSGQWDEQYF
13,TRBV20-1,TRBD1,.,TRBJ2-2,TGCAGTTGCCTAGGGGGCTTCACCAGGGAGCTGTTTTTT,CSCLGGFTRELFF
14,TRBV3-1,.,.,TRBJ2-1,TGTGCCAGCAGCCGTGTAGCTGCCTACAATGAGCAGTTCTTC,CASSRVAAYNEQFF
17,TRBV7-2,TRBD1,.,TRBJ1-2,TGTGCCAGCAGCCCCTCGGGGTGGACAGGGTTTGACTATGGCTACACCTTC,CASSPSGWTGFDYGYTF
15,TRBV5-6,.,many,TRBJ2-7,TGTGCCAGCAGCTTGGGAGGGGCATCCCCCTACGAGCAGTACTTC,CASSLGGASPYEQYF
15,TRBV12-3/TRBV12-4,TRBD2,many,TRBJ2-3,TGTGCCAGCACCGGGACTAGCGAATTCACAGATACGCAGTATTTT,CASTGTSEFTDTQYF
17,TRBV15,TRBD1,.,TRBJ1-2,TGTGCCACCAGCAGAGGTCCGGGACAGGGGAATCCCTATGGCTACACCTTC,CATSRGPGQGNPYGYTF
14,TRBV12-3/TRBV12-4,.,.,TRBJ2-7,TGTGCCAGCACCCCCCCGAACAGGCACGACGAGCAGTACTTC,CASTPPNRHDEQYF
15,TRBV6-2/TRBV6-3,TRBD2,few,TRBJ2-1,TGTGCCAGCAGTCCCTTAGCGGGAGGGCCTATTGAGCAGTTCTTC,CASSPLAGGPIEQFF
15,TRBV13,.,.,TRBJ2-7,TGTGCCAGCAGCTTAGGGGGAATTGGAACCTACGAGCAGTACTTC,CASSLGGIGTYEQYF
14,TRBV7-8,TRBD2,.,TRBJ2-1,TGTGCCACCCTAGCGCGGGAGGGCGTCGATGAGCAGTTCTTC,CATLAREGVDEQFF
14,TRBV30,.,.,TRBJ2-2,TGTGCCTGGAGGGCGACAGGGAACACCGGGGAGCTGTTTTTT,CAWRATGNTGELFF
14,TRBV5-1,.,.,TRBJ2-6,TGCGCCAGCAGGATGAACTCTGGGGCCAACGTCCTGACTTTC,CASRMNSGANVLTF
14,TRBV20-1,.,.,TRBJ2-7,TGCAGTGCTAGAGAGGGACTCCGCTCCTACGAGCAGTACTTC,CSAREGLRSYEQYF
18,TRBV5-1,TRBD1,.,TRBJ1-5,TGCGCCAGCAGCCTGGACAGGGCAAAGTTAGATAGCAATCAGCCCCAGCATTTT,CASSLDRAKLDSNQPQHF
12,TRBV29-1,.,.,TRBJ2-7,TGCAGCGTCGAACTCTTGGACACCCGGCAGTACTTC,CSVELLDTRQYF
17,TRBV20-1,TRBD2,few,TRBJ2-5,TGCAGTGCTACAAAATCCAGCGGGGGGGCCGAAGGCGAGACCCAGTACTTC,CSATKSSGGAEGETQYF
15,TRBV18,TRBD2,.,TRBJ2-5,TGTGCCAGCTCACCCTCTAGCGGGTTGACGGAGACCCAGTACTTC,CASSPSSGLTETQYF
16,TRBV7-2,.,.,TRBJ1-5,TGTGCCAGCAGCTTAGCCCCAGTACTGGGCAATCAGCCCCAGCATTTT,CASSLAPVLGNQPQHF
16,TRBV7-9,.,.,TRBJ2-2,TGTGCCAGCAGCTTAGCGCAACGGGGGAACACCGGGGAGCTGTTTTTT,CASSLAQRGNTGELFF
14,TRBV6-6,.,many,TRBJ2-7,TGTGCCAGCAGTTACTTGCAGAGGACCTACGAGCAGTACTTC,CASSYLQRTYEQYF
16,TRBV7-2,TRBD2,many,TRBJ2-1,TGTGCCAGCAGCTTAGACCCGACGACTAGCGGGTTGCGGCAGTTCTTC,CASSLDPTTSGLRQFF
14,TRBV20-1,.,once,TRBJ2-7,TGCAGTGCTAGAACGGGTCGAATAGGGCACGAGCAGTACTTC,CSARTGRIGHEQYF
13,TRBV29-1,.,many,TRBJ2-1,TGCAGCGTTCTAGCTTACCCCAAGGGTGAGCAGTTCTTC,CSVLAYPKGEQFF
14,TRBV5-1,TRBD2,few,TRBJ2-5,TGCGCCAGCAGCGTGGAGCGGGGATGGGAGACCCAGTACTTC,CASSVERGWETQYF
13,TRBV27,.,many,TRBJ1-2,TGTGCCAGCAGTCAGGGTCCCTTAGGGGGCTACACCTTC,CASSQGPLGGYTF
18,TRBV29-1,TRBD1,many,TRBJ1-2,TGCAGCGTTGAATCCACGGGGGACAGGGGGCACCCTAACTATGGCTACACCTTC,CSVESTGDRGHPNYGYTF
14,TRBV25-1,.,few,TRBJ2-3,TGTGCCAGCAGTGACAACAGGTTCTCAGATACGCAGTATTTT,CASSDNRFSDTQYF
12,TRBV20-1,.,.,TRBJ1-1,TGCAGTGCTGACCCAGGGTTGGTTGAAGCTTTCTTT,CSADPGLVEAFF
14,TRBV6-6,TRBD1,few,TRBJ1-4,TGTGCCAGCATGCGACAGGGTGGTGGTGAAAAACTGTTTTTT,CASMRQGGGEKLFF
16,TRBV6-5,.,once,TRBJ2-1,TGTGCCAGCAGCTACAGTTCTAGCACATCGTCCAATGAGCAGTTCTTC,CASSYSSSTSSNEQFF